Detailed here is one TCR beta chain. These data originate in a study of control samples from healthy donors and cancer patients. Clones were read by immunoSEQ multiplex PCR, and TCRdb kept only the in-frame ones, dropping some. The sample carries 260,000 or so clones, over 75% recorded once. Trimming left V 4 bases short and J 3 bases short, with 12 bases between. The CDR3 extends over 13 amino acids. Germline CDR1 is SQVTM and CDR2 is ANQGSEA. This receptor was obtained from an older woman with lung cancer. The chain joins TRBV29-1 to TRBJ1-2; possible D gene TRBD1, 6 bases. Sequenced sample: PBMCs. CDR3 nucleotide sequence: TGCAGCGTTGGGGGGGCAGGGGACTATGGCTACACCTTC. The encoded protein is CSVGGAGDYGYTF.